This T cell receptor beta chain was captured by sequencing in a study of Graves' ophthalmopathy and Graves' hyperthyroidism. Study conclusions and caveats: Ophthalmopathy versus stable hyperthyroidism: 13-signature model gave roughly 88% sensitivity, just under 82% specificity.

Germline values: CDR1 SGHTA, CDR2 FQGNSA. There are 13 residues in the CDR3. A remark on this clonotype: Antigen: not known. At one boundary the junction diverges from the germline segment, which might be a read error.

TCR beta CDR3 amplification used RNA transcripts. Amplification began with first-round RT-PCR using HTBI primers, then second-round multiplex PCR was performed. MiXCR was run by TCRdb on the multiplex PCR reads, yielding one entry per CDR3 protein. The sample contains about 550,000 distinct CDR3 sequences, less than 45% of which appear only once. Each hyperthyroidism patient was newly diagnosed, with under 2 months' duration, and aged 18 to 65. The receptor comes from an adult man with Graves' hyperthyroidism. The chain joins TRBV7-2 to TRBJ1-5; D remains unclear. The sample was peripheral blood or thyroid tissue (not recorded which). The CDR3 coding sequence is TGTGCCAGCAGCTTAGGTTCAAATCAGCCCCGGCATTTT. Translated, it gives CASSLGSNQPRHF.